This T cell receptor beta chain was profiled in a study of cytomegalovirus exposure and HLA in healthy donors. Findings and caveats of the study: A cluster of highly shared sequence variants was likely a sequencing artifact. Accurate HLA-A and HLA-B prediction from TCR beta sequences was reported for most subjects.

As for this clone: Its specificity is not known.

The CDR3 extends over 14 amino acids. From germline, CDR1 is MDHEN and CDR2 SYDVKM. Trimming removed 5 bases from V and 4 bases from J; junction bases left unmatched: 8. The PCR had 60 Vbeta and 13 Jbeta primers. Libraries were prepared by immunoSEQ multiplex PCR; TCRdb keeps only in-frame clonotypes and omits some of them. The table shows 55,000 to 85,000 clones, with roughly 88% occurring only once. The clonotype comes from a woman between 25 and 40 years old in good health and CMV-seronegative. Sample: PBMCs. This chain connects TRBV28 to TRBJ2-7; 7 bases match TRBD2. The CDR3 reads CASSGKAGRYEQYF. CDR3 DNA: TGTGCCAGCAGTGGTAAAGCGGGACGGTACGAGCAGTACTTC.